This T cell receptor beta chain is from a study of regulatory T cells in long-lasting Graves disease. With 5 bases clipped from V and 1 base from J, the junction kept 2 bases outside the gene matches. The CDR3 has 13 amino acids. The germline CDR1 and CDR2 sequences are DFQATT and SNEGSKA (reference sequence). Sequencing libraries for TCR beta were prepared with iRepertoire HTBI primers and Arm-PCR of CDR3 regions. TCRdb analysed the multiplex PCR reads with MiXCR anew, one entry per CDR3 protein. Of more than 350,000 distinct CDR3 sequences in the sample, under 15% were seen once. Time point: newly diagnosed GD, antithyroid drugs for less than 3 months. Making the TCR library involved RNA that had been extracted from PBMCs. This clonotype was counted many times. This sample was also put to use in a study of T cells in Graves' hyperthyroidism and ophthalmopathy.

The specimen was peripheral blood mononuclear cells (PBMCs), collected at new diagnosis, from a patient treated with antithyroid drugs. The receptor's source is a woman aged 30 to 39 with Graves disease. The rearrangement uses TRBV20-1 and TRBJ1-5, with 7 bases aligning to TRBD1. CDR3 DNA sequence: TGCAGTGCTGTCAGGGGGAGCAATCAGCCCCAGCATTTT. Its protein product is CSAVRGSNQPQHF.